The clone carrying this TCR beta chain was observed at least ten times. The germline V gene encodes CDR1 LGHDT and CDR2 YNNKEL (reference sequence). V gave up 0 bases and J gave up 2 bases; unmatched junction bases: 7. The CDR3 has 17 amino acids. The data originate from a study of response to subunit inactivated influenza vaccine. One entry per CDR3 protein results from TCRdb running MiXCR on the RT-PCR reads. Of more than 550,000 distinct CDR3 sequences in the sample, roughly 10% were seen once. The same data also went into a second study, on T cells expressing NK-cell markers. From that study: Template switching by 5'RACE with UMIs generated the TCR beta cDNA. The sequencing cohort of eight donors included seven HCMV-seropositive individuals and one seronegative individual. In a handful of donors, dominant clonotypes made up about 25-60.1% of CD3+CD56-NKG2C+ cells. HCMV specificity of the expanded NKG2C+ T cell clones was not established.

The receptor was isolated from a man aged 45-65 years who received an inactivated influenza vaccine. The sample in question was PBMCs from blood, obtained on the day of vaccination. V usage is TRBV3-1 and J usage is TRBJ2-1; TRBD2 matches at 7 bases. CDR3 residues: CASSQDFAGEAYNEQFF. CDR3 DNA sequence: TGTGCCAGCAGCCAAGATTTCGCGGGAGAGGCCTACAATGAGCAGTTCTTC.